Below, 32 T cell receptor beta chains from the same sample are listed, as sequenced in a study of cytomegalovirus exposure and HLA in healthy donors (dated by TCRdb to between 2016 and 2019). Libraries were built with the immunoSEQ multiplex PCR assay. For the multiplex PCR, a mixture combining 60 forward primers for TCR Vbeta segments and 13 reverse primers for TCR Jbeta segments was used. TCRdb carries this immuneACCESS record with in-frame sequences only. Its versions omit some clonotypes, under half of them owing to an unresolved V gene in the studies checked, with the rest unexplained. The sample table contains some 190,000 clones; only one count was recorded for approximately 80% of them. The ten largest clones take up 1.3% to 1.5% of the sample. The specimen was PBMCs. These receptors were obtained from a girl aged 5-17 years in good health and CMV-seropositive.

This rearrangement joins TRBV4-3 to TRBJ2-2, with D possibly TRBD2 on 5 matching bases. Trimming stripped 0 bases from V and 6 bases from J, with 11 bases between. The CDR3 contains 15 residues. From germline, CDR1 is LGHNA and CDR2 YSLEER. The CDR3 sequence is CASSQDERVSGELFF. The CDR3 bases are TGCGCCAGCAGCCAAGATGAGAGGGTGTCCGGGGAGCTGTTTTTT.

This sequence joins TRBV19 and TRBJ1-1; D is ambiguous. V lost 0 bases, J lost 3 bases, and 11 bases lay in between. Germline CDR1 reads LNHDA; CDR2 reads SQIVND (reference sequence). The CDR3 sequence is 15 residues long. The CDR3 region is CASSIDLVRDTEAFF. Written as DNA, the CDR3 is TGTGCCAGTAGTATAGACCTAGTGAGGGACACTGAAGCTTTCTTT.

This CDR3 is CASSPLATGALTEAFF. Written as DNA, the CDR3 is TGTGCCAGCTCACCATTAGCGACAGGGGCACTCACTGAAGCTTTCTTT. The chain joins TRBV18 to TRBJ1-1; TRBD1 matches at 8 bases. V dropped 2 bases and J dropped 4; count of bases not matched to a gene: 9. The germline CDR1 and CDR2 sequences are KGHSH and LQKENI. This CDR3 is built from 16 residues.

The chain combines TRBV19 with TRBJ2-7, with TRBD2 as a possible D gene (6 bases). Germline values: CDR1 LNHDA, CDR2 SQIVND (reference sequence). The V end was cut by 4 bases, the J end by 4 bases, with 11 bases between. This CDR3 region has 13 residues. The CDR3 here is CASSTLGGYEQYF. CDR3 nucleotides: TGTGCCAGTAGTACCTTGGGGGGTTACGAGCAGTACTTC.

In regard to this clone: Other nucleotide sequences in the sample specify the same CDR3. The chain links TRBV25-1 to TRBJ2-7; no firm D call. Between the trimmed V and J ends, which lost 1 base and 3 bases, there was a span of 4 bases. Germline V gene data show CDR1 as MGHDK and CDR2 as SYGVNS. This CDR3 comprises 12 residues. The CDR3 reads CASSESGYEQYF. In nucleotides, the CDR3 is TGTGCCAGCAGTGAATCGGGCTACGAGCAGTACTTC.

The V and J genes are TRBV21-1 and TRBJ2-3; the DNA was not compared with TRBD2, the D call given in the table. TRBV21-1 has pseudogene status. The CDR3 consists of 15 residues. CDR3 sequence: CASSAAGGPRDTQYF. Written as DNA, the CDR3 is TGTGCCAGCAGCGCAGCGGGAGGGCCAAGGGATACGCAGTATTTT.

As for this clone: Other DNA sequences within the sample encode an identical CDR3. The chain joins TRBV9 to TRBJ2-2; TRBD2 agrees at 11 bases. The CDR3 length is 15 residues. Germline V gene data show CDR1 as SGDLS and CDR2 as YYNGEE. Trimming cost V 3 bases and J 4 bases; bases outside gene matches: 2. The CDR3 bases are TGTGCCAGCAGCGCTGGACTAGCGGGCACCGGGGAGCTGTTTTTT. This codes for CASSAGLAGTGELFF.

This clone occurred once. This CDR3 is CASSSDSFYGYTF. The CDR3 nucleotides read TGTGCCAGCAGCTCGGACAGCTTCTATGGCTACACCTTC. The gene calls are TRBV7-9 and TRBJ1-2; the D gene is possibly TRBD1 (6 bases). Germline V gene data show CDR1 as SEHNR and CDR2 as FQNEAQ (reference sequence). Trimming removed 4 bases from V and 4 bases from J, with 10 bases in between. The CDR3 extends over 13 amino acids.

The chain joins TRBV10-1 to TRBJ1-1, with 8 nucleotides matching TRBD1. The CDR3 totals 13 residues. Germline lookup yields CDR1 WNHNN and CDR2 SYGVQD (reference sequence). The junction had 8 bases not matched to a gene; V was cut back by 6 bases and J by 8 bases. This CDR3 is CASRPGQAGEAFF. For the CDR3, the DNA is TGCGCCAGCAGGCCGGGACAGGCGGGCGAAGCTTTCTTT.

The chain links TRBV7-9 to TRBJ2-1; D is possibly TRBD2 (6 bases). Germline lookup yields CDR1 SEHNR and CDR2 FQNEAQ (reference sequence). Trimming took 10 bases from V and 0 from J, leaving 16 bases between them. The CDR3 sequence is 15 residues long. The CDR3 DNA reads TGTGCCATCCTGAGCGGGTCCAGCTCCTACAATGAGCAGTTCTTC. Translation: CAILSGSSSYNEQFF.

Only one count was recorded for this clone. The chain recombines TRBV2 with TRBJ2-7; TRBD2 is a possible D gene (6 bases). This CDR3 has 14 residues. Trimming left V 5 bases short and J 1 base short, with 12 bases between. Germline V CDR1 and CDR2: SNHLY, FYNNEI. CDR3 coding DNA: TGTGCCAGCAGTAGGGAGGTGGTTTCCTACGAGCAGTACTTC. As protein: CASSREVVSYEQYF.

This rearrangement joins TRBV19 to TRBJ1-5, with D maybe TRBD1 (5 bases). Trimming left V 7 bases short and J 1 base short, with 14 bases between. CDR1 and CDR2 (germline): LNHDA, SQIVND (reference sequence). This CDR3 is 15 amino acids long. The CDR3 spells CASILTATSNQPQHF. DNA of the CDR3: TGTGCCAGTATCCTGACAGCCACAAGCAATCAGCCCCAGCATTTT.

This sequence joins TRBV19 and TRBJ2-7; TRBD2 aligns across 7 bases. V shed 3 bases, J shed 4 bases, and the junction held 9 bases outside the gene matches. CDR1 LNHDA and CDR2 SQIVND come from the germline V gene (reference sequence). The CDR3 has 15 amino acids. Here the CDR3 DNA reads TGTGCCAGTAGTATCCTGGGCCTAGCGGAATACGAGCAGTACTTC. Amino acid sequence: CASSILGLAEYEQYF. Drawing the rest from reference TRBV19 and TRBJ2-7, the complete variable domain is DGGITQSPKYLFRKEGQNVTLSCEQNLNHDAMYWYRQDPGQGLRLIYYSQIVNDFQKGDIAEGYSVSREKKESFPLTVTSAQKNPTAFYLCASSILGLAEYEQYFGPGTRLTVT.

The chain links TRBV2 to TRBJ2-5; weak D call: TRBD1 (6 bases). V was clipped by 7 bases and J by 2 bases, with 32 bases between them. This CDR3 has 20 residues. The germline gives CDR1 SNHLY, CDR2 FYNNEI. The CDR3 region has the DNA TGTGCCAGCAAGTTCCCAGGGGAGATTGTGGAAAGATTGGGGCAAGAGACCCAGTACTTC. The encoded protein is CASKFPGEIVERLGQETQYF.

This rearrangement joins TRBV19 to TRBJ2-3, with TRBD2 matching 10 bases. Germline V CDR1 and CDR2: LNHDA, SQIVND (reference sequence). The trim removed 6 bases at V and 2 bases at J, leaving 11 bases unmatched. CDR3 length: 17 amino acids. Here the CDR3 reads CASRDGLAAFPTDTQYF. In nucleotides, the CDR3 is TGTGCCAGTAGGGACGGACTAGCGGCTTTCCCCACAGATACGCAGTATTTT.

The chain combines TRBV21-1 with TRBJ2-1; the table's D call TRBD1 went unverified against the DNA. TRBV21-1 is a documented pseudogene. There are 10 residues in the CDR3. CDR3 DNA sequence: TGTGCGTACAGGGGCGATGAGCAGTTCTTC. This encodes CAYRGDEQFF.

This sequence joins TRBV5-1 and TRBJ2-7; 10 positions agree with TRBD2. Germline CDR1 reads SGHRS; CDR2 reads YFSETQ. The V gene end was trimmed by 2 bases and the J gene end by 2 bases; junction bases not matched to a gene: 4. The CDR3 contains 15 residues. CDR3 protein: CASSFLAGGTYEQYF. The CDR3 DNA reads as TGCGCCAGCAGCTTTTTAGCGGGAGGCACCTACGAGCAGTACTTC.

A word on this clone: At one boundary the junction diverges from the germline segment, which might be a read error. The gene calls are TRBV7-6 and TRBJ1-2, with 7 bases aligning to TRBD1. In germline, CDR1 is SGHVS, CDR2 FNYEAQ. The CDR3 has 14 amino acids. The CDR3 loop is CASSLALDRVLITF. The CDR3 DNA is TGTGCCAGTAGCTTAGCCCTAGACAGGGTATTAATCACCTTC.

This clone was seen a handful of times. V usage is TRBV4-1 and J usage is TRBJ2-2, with 9 bases that match TRBD1. Germline V lookup: CDR1 MGHRA, CDR2 YSYEKL. Losses at the gene ends were 3 bases for V and 4 bases for J; bases not matched to a gene: 9. This CDR3 is 17 amino acids long. The CDR3 nucleotides are TGCGCCAGCAGCCATCCTCCGGGACAGGGTATCACCGGGGAGCTGTTTTTT. Residues: CASSHPPGQGITGELFF.

The chain has TRBV5-6 and TRBJ2-7; TRBD1 matches 10 bases. CDR1 is SGHDT, CDR2 YYEEEE, per germline. The length of the CDR3 is 16 residues. With 0 bases clipped from V and 5 bases from J, the junction kept 8 bases outside the gene matches. The DNA for the CDR3 is TGTGCCAGCAGCTTGGCGCCCGGGACAGGGGCCCACGAGCAGTACTTC. Its protein is CASSLAPGTGAHEQYF.

This chain joins TRBV10-3 and TRBJ2-4, with TRBD2 matching 8 bases. The length of the CDR3 is 15 residues. V trimming: 3 bases; J trimming: 5 bases; junction bases outside the gene matches: 6. The V gene's germline CDR1 is ENHRY and CDR2 SYGVKD. The CDR3 spells CAISERREGQNIQYF. In nucleotides, the CDR3 is TGTGCCATCAGTGAAAGACGGGAGGGCCAAAACATTCAGTACTTC.

The chain carries TRBV27 and TRBJ1-2, with TRBD1 as a possible D gene (5 bases). V lost 5 bases and J lost 5, with 21 bases in between. CDR1 and CDR2 (germline): MNHEY, SMNVEV (reference sequence). The CDR3 loop spans 16 amino acids. The CDR3 nucleotides read TGTGCCAGCAGTACGGATTCGAGACAGATGATATATGGCTACACCTTC. Its translation is CASSTDSRQMIYGYTF.

The chain has TRBV6-5 and TRBJ2-7; 7 positions match TRBD1. V dropped 2 bases and J dropped 7; count of bases not matched to a gene: 14. Germline assignment: CDR1 MNHEY and CDR2 SVGAGI. This CDR3 has 16 amino acids. CDR3 amino acids: CASSYRGTESYAEQYF. CDR3 bases: TGTGCCAGCAGTTACCGTGGGACAGAGTCCTATGCGGAGCAGTACTTC.

The CDR3 nucleotides read TGTGCTAGTGGTCCTAGCGGGACTCCCACAGATACGCAGTATTTT. This gives the protein CASGPSGTPTDTQYF. The rearrangement links TRBV12-5 to TRBJ2-3, with 9 nucleotides matching TRBD2. Germline CDR1 reads LGHNT; CDR2 reads FRNRAP. The V segment lost 5 bases and the J segment 2 bases; nucleotides outside the gene matches: 5. This CDR3 comprises 15 residues. Complete variable domain (other parts from reference TRBV12-5 and TRBJ2-3): DARVTQTPRHKVTEMGQEVTMRCQPILGHNTVFWYRQTMMQGLELLAYFRNRAPLDDSGMPKDRFSAEMPDATLATLKIQPSEPRDSAVYFCASGPSGTPTDTQYFGPGTRLTVL.

The V call is TRBV5-1, the J call TRBJ1-5, with D possibly being TRBD1 (6 bases). The CDR3 has 16 amino acids. CDR1 SGHRS and CDR2 YFSETQ come from the germline V gene. Trimming removed 0 bases from V and 4 bases from J, with 14 bases in between. CDR3 coding DNA: TGCGCCAGCAGCTTGGCTCCGGGGGGGCGGAATCAGCCCCAGCATTTT. As protein: CASSLAPGGRNQPQHF.

The chain is built from TRBV2 and TRBJ2-1, with a possible D match to TRBD2 (5 bases). This CDR3 is built from 14 residues. V was trimmed by 6 bases and J by 1 base, leaving 10 bases between them. The germline V gene encodes CDR1 SNHLY and CDR2 FYNNEI. Here the CDR3 reads CASRDLASYNEQFF. The CDR3 DNA reads TGTGCCAGCAGGGACTTGGCATCCTACAATGAGCAGTTCTTC.

This clone was found a few times. The V call is TRBV5-1, the J call TRBJ2-1, with no clear D. The CDR3 has 12 amino acids. Germline V gives CDR1 SGHRS, CDR2 YFSETQ. Trimming removed 4 bases from V and 8 bases from J, with 10 bases in between. The CDR3 DNA sequence: TGCGCCAGCAGCGAAACTACTGATGAGCAGTTCTTC. This gives the protein CASSETTDEQFF.

This chain connects TRBV9 to TRBJ2-7, with 10 bases lining up with TRBD1. V dropped 1 base and J dropped 5; count of bases not matched to a gene: 3. This CDR3 spans 14 amino acids. Germline V gene lookup returns CDR1 SGDLS and CDR2 YYNGEE. The CDR3 loop is CASSVSGTGDEQYF. CDR3 DNA: TGTGCCAGCAGCGTATCAGGGACAGGGGACGAGCAGTACTTC. The full variable domain, completed using reference TRBV9 and TRBJ2-7, is DSGVTQTPKHLITATGQRVTLRCSPRSGDLSVYWYQQSLDQGLQFLIQYYNGEERAKGNILERFSAQQFPDLHSELNLSSLELGDSALYFCASSVSGTGDEQYFGPGTRLTVT.

This clone has only a few counts. The CDR3: CASSLNAGSPRNEQFF. The CDR3 DNA reads TGTGCCAGCAGTTTAAACGCGGGATCCCCCCGCAATGAGCAGTTCTTC. The genes are TRBV27 and TRBJ2-1, with a possible D match to TRBD2 (6 bases). In germline, CDR1 is MNHEY, CDR2 SMNVEV (reference sequence). With 2 bases removed from V and 6 bases from J, the gap between germline ends came to 17 bases. There are 16 residues in the CDR3.

The chain recombines TRBV19 with TRBJ1-5; 7 nucleotides match TRBD1. With 7 bases clipped from V and 0 bases from J, the junction kept 6 bases outside the gene matches. The germline V gene encodes CDR1 LNHDA and CDR2 SQIVND (reference sequence). The CDR3 runs 15 residues. The CDR3, as DNA: TGTGCCAGTAATCGACAGGGCAATAGCAATCAGCCCCAGCATTTT. This sequence encodes CASNRQGNSNQPQHF.

This chain connects TRBV19 to TRBJ2-2, with a tentative D call TRBD2 (5 bases). The V end was cut by 3 bases, the J end by 1 base, with 9 bases between. The CDR3 is 15 residues long. The germline gives CDR1 LNHDA, CDR2 SQIVND (reference sequence). The CDR3 nucleotides are TGTGCCAGTAGTATCTCCCGGGGGAACACCGGGGAGCTGTTTTTT. Translating it yields CASSISRGNTGELFF.

This rearrangement joins TRBV2 to TRBJ2-5; no clear D gene. V lost 4 bases and J 1 base, leaving 4 bases between the germline ends. The CDR3 runs 12 residues. CDR1 and CDR2 (germline): SNHLY, FYNNEI. CDR3 DNA: TGTGCCAGCAGTGTGGCCCAAGAGACCCAGTACTTC. Translated, it gives CASSVAQETQYF.